Described below is a single T cell receptor (beta chain) sequence and its context. Its antigen is currently unknown. The data originate from a study of identifying expanded T cells in peripheral blood. Study-wide results and caveats: Technical replicates showed approximately 1.2 changed clones; two weeks approximately 15; four weeks 19. Across healthy donors, higher total template counts meant significantly greater roughly 2-week count variance.

The V and J ends lost 6 bases and 1 base respectively, with 12 bases between them. The CDR3 loop spans 14 amino acids. Germline CDR1 is LNHDA and CDR2 is SQIVND (reference sequence). Sequencing used immunoSEQ multiplex PCR; TCRdb keeps in-frame clones, though not all of them. This table has over 65,000 clones, around 90% appearing once. No infections or other immune events were documented during collection. Sequencing was carried out using blood. The chain joins TRBV19 to TRBJ1-1; D is undetermined. This receptor was obtained from a person aged 18 to 75 in good health. The CDR3 DNA sequence: TGTGCCAGTAGCGGCCTCCAAGGGAACACTGAAGCTTTCTTT. Translation: CASSGLQGNTEAFF.